This T cell receptor beta chain derives from a study of blood T cell repertoires in COVID-19. This table comes from immunoSEQ multiplex PCR, and its TCRdb copy is limited to in-frame clones, with some not included. In the table there are about 250,000 clones, roughly nine tenths of which are singletons. Specimen: peripheral blood. The clonotype was recovered from a woman aged 40 to 50 who had recovered from COVID-19.

The CDR3 loop reads CASSQVFAGNYGYTF. The CDR3 bases are TGCGCCAGCAGCCAAGTTTTCGCGGGAAACTATGGCTACACCTTC. The chain links TRBV4-3 to TRBJ1-2; D gene unclear. V was pared by 1 base and J by 2 bases, with 11 bases between. CDR1 and CDR2 (germline): LGHNA, YSLEER. The CDR3 totals 15 residues.